The T cell receptor beta chain described here comes from a study of CD8 T cells in ankylosing spondylitis. Using quantitative 5'-RACE with molecular barcodes, the authors made TCR beta libraries. TCRdb reanalysed the 5' RACE reads using MiXCR and keeps one entry per CDR3 protein. The repertoire holds 300,000 to 350,000 distinct CDR3 sequences, with 14% to 15% as singletons. Whole-study results and caveats: The authors found the disease-linked clones to be CD8+ and relatively rare in peripheral blood. Reports say disease-linked clones showed up significantly more in matched ankylosing spondylitis synovial fluid. Ankylosing spondylitis blood appeared to be characterized by a TCR beta motif of 8 or 9 highly homologous variants.

A few counts support this clonotype. The antigen is undetermined. The receptor comes from a male donor with ankylosing spondylitis or in good health (not recorded which). Sequencing was done on a sample of blood, either unsorted or a sorted T cell fraction (not recorded which).

The CDR3 is CASSQSGTGYEQYF. The CDR3 bases are TGCGCCAGCAGCCAGAGCGGGACTGGCTACGAGCAGTACTTC. This chain links TRBV5-1 with TRBJ2-7; 7 nucleotides line up with TRBD2. The CDR3 is 14 amino acids. In germline, CDR1 is SGHRS, CDR2 YFSETQ. J lost 3 bases, V lost 4 bases, and 7 bases had no gene match. Variable domain in full (rest from reference TRBV5-1 and TRBJ2-7): KAGVTQTPRYLIKTRGQQVTLSCSPISGHRSVSWYQQTPGQGLQFLFEYFSETQRNKGNFPGRFSGRQFSNSRSEMNVSTLELGDSALYLCASSQSGTGYEQYFGPGTRLTVT.